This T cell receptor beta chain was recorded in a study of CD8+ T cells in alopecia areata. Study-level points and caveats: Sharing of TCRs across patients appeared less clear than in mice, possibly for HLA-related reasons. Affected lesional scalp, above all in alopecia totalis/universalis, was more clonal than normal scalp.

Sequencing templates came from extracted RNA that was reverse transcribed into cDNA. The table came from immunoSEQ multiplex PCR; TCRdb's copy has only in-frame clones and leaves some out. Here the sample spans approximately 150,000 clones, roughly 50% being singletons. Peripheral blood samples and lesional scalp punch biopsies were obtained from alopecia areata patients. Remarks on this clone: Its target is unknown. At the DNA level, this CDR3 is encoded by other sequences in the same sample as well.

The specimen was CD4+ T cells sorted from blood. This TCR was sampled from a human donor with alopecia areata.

The CDR3 spells CASSVAGANVLTF. The CDR3 DNA reads as TGTGCCAGCAGCGTAGCTGGGGCCAACGTCCTGACTTTC. The chain is built from TRBV9 and TRBJ2-6, with D hard to call. Germline CDR1 reads SGDLS; CDR2 reads YYNGEE. V lost 0 bases and J 2 bases, leaving 0 bases between the germline ends. This CDR3 region has 13 residues.